This T cell receptor beta chain emerged from a study of neurological immune-mediated disorders (dated 2019 in TCRdb). Context from the whole study: Peripheral blood TCR-beta repertoires from HTLV-I-associated myelopathy (HAM/TSP) patients, multiple sclerosis patients and healthy controls were compared by UMI-based sequencing. Alongside PBMC samples, the set of some 100 TCR-beta libraries contained longitudinal samples, technical triplicates, and paired CD4+ and CD8+ T-cell subsets that had been sorted. Technical triplicate libraries were sequenced so that the variability in frequency of each individual clone could be precisely calculated. The cohort was made up of around 70 subjects, consisting of roughly 14 HAM/TSP patients, roughly 35 multiple sclerosis patients and around 20 healthy controls.

This clonotype has at least ten counts. The target of this receptor is not known. One base away there is no much larger clone; base qualities are not given. The time point label on this specimen signifies: technical triplicate 2. For the sorted-subset TCR libraries, the starting material was about 1 million sorted CD4+ or CD8+ T cells. Peripheral blood underwent Ficoll-Hypaque density gradient centrifugation to isolate PBMCs, which were then cryopreserved in liquid nitrogen. The study also sequenced paired sorted CD4+ and CD8+ subsets from healthy controls, HAM/TSP patients and MS patients. Cut back by 3 bases and 8 bases, the V and J ends lie 15 bases apart. The CDR3 runs 14 residues from the cysteine to the phenylalanine. Here the CDR3 DNA is all that survives: 42 bases in frame from base 1. The germline V gene gives CDR1 as SGDLS and CDR2 as YYNGEE. cDNA was synthesized by template-switch 5'RACE using a primer carrying a 10-nucleotide random unique molecular identifier by which each TCR transcript was tagged. Each sequencing run produced over 200 million TCR-beta sequences covering 15-18 subjects. The RNeasy kit was used for extraction of total RNA. The KAPA Real-time Library Amplification kit was used to amplify TCR-beta VDJ regions with primers for the TCR constant region and the 5'RACE anchor. Sample indexes and Illumina adaptors were added in a first PCR, and a second PCR then increased library yield. After purification with Ampure beads, the TCR product of roughly 650 bp was size-selected on a 2% E-gel SizeSelection system. Before pooling, library quality was checked on a Bioanalyzer, concentration was measured with Qubit, and libraries were quantified with the Kapa Library Quantification kit. Libraries were sequenced paired-end 2 x 150 bp on an Illumina HiSeq 2500. To increase sequence diversity, 25-30% phiX was spiked into each library pool. The paper's data handling went like this. The UMI-based MiGEC pipeline processed quality-filtered reads and removed over 75% of raw TCR sequences during error correction. IMGT germline references were used for alignment of VDJ genes, and clonotypes were defined by a unique CDR3 amino acid sequence together with V-J genes. VDJtools evaluated clonal expansion, Shannon diversity and CDR3 relatedness (CalcPairwiseDistances, ClusterSamples); CLCbio workbench built phylogenetic trees. Expanded clones were defined as having at least 8 unique UMIs, based on coefficient-of-variation modelling across technical triplicates. The public reads were run again by TCRdb, first through fastp at Q25 and then through MiXCR, and only productive beta chains were kept. Each CDR3 protein appears once, grouped with its most common genes and DNA. The authors' filters were not applied to this entry. Recorded for this sample are more than 30,000 distinct CDR3 sequences; 13% of them occurred a single time. Of the sample, approximately 5.6% falls within the top ten clones.

Broader findings and caveats from the paper: TCR clonal expansion was highest in HAM/TSP patients and lowest in MS patients, with MS patients falling below even healthy controls. Expanded clones from different subjects shared no identical CDR3 amino acid sequences, which suggests that TCR-beta repertoires were private in all groups.

The V and J segments used are TRBV9 and TRBJ2-1; the D match is possibly TRBD1 or TRBD2, with 5 bases aligned in each. Sample: CD4+ T cells from blood. This clonotype originated in a female donor with HTLV-1-associated myelopathy (HAM/TSP). In nucleotides, the sequence is TGTGCCAGCAGCGGGGACCCCCCTGCGGATGAGCAGTTCTTC. It encodes CASSGDPPADEQFF.